This T cell receptor beta chain is from a study of regulatory T cells in long-lasting Graves disease. Whole-study context: Graves' patients (newly diagnosed) had been on antithyroid drugs under 3 months.

Sample time point: newly diagnosed GD, antithyroid drugs for less than 3 months. PBMCs were the source of the RNA used for TCR sequencing. Investigators prepared the TCR beta libraries by applying iRepertoire HTBI primers and Arm-PCR of CDR3 regions. TCRdb recomputed calls from the multiplex PCR reads with MiXCR, one row per CDR3 protein. The sample contains 360,000 or so distinct CDR3 sequences, under 20% of which appear only once. Trimming took 0 bases from V and 4 from J, leaving 11 bases between them. This CDR3 has 15 residues. Germline loops: CDR1 SGDLS, CDR2 YYNGEE. These data were also filed under a second study, of T cells in Graves' hyperthyroidism and ophthalmopathy.

This sample comprised peripheral blood mononuclear cells (PBMCs), obtained at new diagnosis, from a patient treated with antithyroid drugs. The chain carries TRBV9 and TRBJ1-3; maybe TRBD1 (6 bases). This clonotype was sampled from a woman younger than 35 with Graves disease. CDR3 nucleotide sequence: TGTGCCAGCAGCGTAGGGGGGGCGTCCGGAAACACCATATATTTT. It encodes CASSVGGASGNTIYF.